This entry features one T cell receptor (beta chain) sequence. Its antigen is not identified. With 1 base removed from V and 3 bases from J, the gap between germline ends came to 6 bases. CDR3 length equals 14 residues. In germline, CDR1 is LNHNV, CDR2 YYDKDF (reference sequence). The data were obtained in a study of T cell responses to AZD1222 COVID-19 vaccine. General observations from the study: Donor demographics were predominantly white British with a female majority; clonal diversity may be underestimated. Unmutated variant regions are reportedly the target of nearly half of TCRs that are spike-specific. Seropositive status at baseline applied to only a handful of AZD1222 recipients.

Recipients boosted at about 4 weeks or about 12 weeks are pooled. The assay was immunoSEQ multiplex PCR, and TCRdb's table has in-frame clones only and misses some. The table lists around 64,000 clones, 83% of them singletons. This chain uses TRBV15 with TRBJ1-4; D is unclear. The clonotype was recovered from an adult who received the AZD1222 COVID-19 vaccine. The sequenced sample was peripheral blood, obtained 28 days after the second AZD1222 dose. The CDR3 DNA follows: TGTGCCACCAGCAGAGGGCAGTCTAATGAAAAACTGTTTTTT. Protein sequence: CATSRGQSNEKLFF.